Presented here are 11 T cell receptor beta chains from one specimen sequenced in a study of identifying expanded T cells in peripheral blood. Measured with immunoSEQ multiplex PCR; TCRdb has only the in-frame clones, and not every one. The sample shows over 100,000 clones, approximately 90% of them seen only once. The source material was blood. These receptors were taken from a person between 18 and 69 years old in good health.

V gene TRBV27 combines with J gene TRBJ2-5, with D possibly TRBD1 on 5 matching bases. Germline V lookup: CDR1 MNHEY, CDR2 SMNVEV (reference sequence). V lost 4 bases and J lost 5, with 8 bases in between. The CDR3 loop spans 12 amino acids. The CDR3 loop reads CASSSQGETQYF. CDR3 bases: TGTGCCAGCAGTTCCCAGGGCGAGACCCAGTACTTC.

This clone was seen a few times. Here the CDR3 reads CASRSIQGEGTEAFF. The CDR3 nucleotides read TGTGCCAGCAGGTCTATCCAGGGTGAAGGAACTGAAGCTTTCTTT. This chain joins TRBV2 and TRBJ1-1; tentatively, D is TRBD1 (5 bases). The CDR3 loop spans 15 amino acids. The germline V and J ends were trimmed by 6 bases and 5 bases, with 19 bases remaining between them. The germline CDR1 and CDR2 sequences are SNHLY and FYNNEI.

The rearrangement uses TRBV7-6 and TRBJ2-3, with 10 bases that match TRBD2. Germline CDR1 is SGHVS and CDR2 is FNYEAQ. The CDR3 runs 16 residues. V was clipped by 5 bases and J by 4 bases; unmatched bases: 9. The CDR3 DNA reads as TGTGCCAGCAGCCCCGAGTCCCTAGCGGGAGCAGATACGCAGTATTTT. Translating it yields CASSPESLAGADTQYF.

The rearrangement uses TRBV19 and TRBJ2-7, with D uncertain. Trimming removed 2 bases at V and 2 bases at J, with 19 bases between. The CDR3 is made up of 17 amino acids. Germline values: CDR1 LNHDA, CDR2 SQIVND (reference sequence). CDR3 in amino acids: CASSIMELRGVTYEQYF. The CDR3 coding sequence is TGTGCCAGTAGTATAATGGAGTTGCGCGGTGTAACCTACGAGCAGTACTTC.

This sequence joins TRBV28 and TRBJ2-3; the D is unclear. V shed 6 bases and J shed 6 bases, with 19 bases lying between them. CDR3 length: 15 amino acids. Per germline, CDR1 MDHEN and CDR2 SYDVKM. The CDR3 loop is CASSPAEASTDTQYF. DNA for the CDR3: TGTGCCAGCAGCCCCGCCGAGGCGTCCACGGATACGCAGTATTTT. The full variable domain, its missing parts supplied by reference TRBV28 and TRBJ2-3, is DVKVTQSSRYLVKRTGEKVFLECVQDMDHENMFWYRQDPGLGLRLIYFSYDVKMKEKGDIPEGYSVSREKKERFSLILESASTNQTSMYLCASSPAEASTDTQYFGPGTRLTVL.

The rearrangement uses TRBV29-1 and TRBJ2-7, with TRBD2 matching over 8 bases. CDR1 is SQVTM, CDR2 ANQGSEA, per germline. This CDR3 has 12 residues. The ends lost 7 bases at V and 4 bases at J; junction bases unmatched: 6. CDR3 coding DNA: TGCAGCGCTCCTAGCGGGCCTTACGAGCAGTACTTC. The encoded protein is CSAPSGPYEQYF.

In this sample, this clone turned up once. The chain's CDR3 is CATQKQNPTETQYF. CDR3 nucleotide sequence: TGTGCCACCCAAAAGCAGAACCCCACAGAGACCCAGTACTTC. V and J are TRBV15 and TRBJ2-5; D not resolved. Trimming took 8 bases from V and 4 from J, leaving 17 bases between them. This CDR3 contains 14 residues. CDR1 and CDR2 from the germline V gene are LNHNV and YYDKDF (reference sequence). Using reference TRBV15 and TRBJ2-5 for the parts outside the CDR3, the full variable domain is DAMVIQNPRYQVTQFGKPVTLSCSQTLNHNVMYWYQQKSSQAPKLLFHYYDKDFNNEADTPDNFQSRRPNTSFCFLDIRSPGLGDTAMYLCATQKQNPTETQYFGPGTRLLVL.

The rearrangement joins TRBV11-2 to TRBJ2-7; D call uncertain. CDR1 is SGHAT, CDR2 FQNNGV, per germline. CDR3 length: 14 residues. Trimming took off 4 bases at V and 1 base at J, with 11 bases between the two ends. This CDR3 reads CASSSGRNSYEQYF. The CDR3 region has the DNA TGTGCCAGCAGCTCCGGACGGAATTCCTACGAGCAGTACTTC.

The chain joins TRBV19 to TRBJ1-2; D perhaps matches TRBD1 (5 bases). Per germline, CDR1 LNHDA and CDR2 SQIVND (reference sequence). This CDR3 comprises 14 residues. Trimming removed 5 bases from V and 4 bases from J, with 14 bases in between. The CDR3 DNA reads TGTGCCAGTAGTCAGGGCGGGATAATCTATGGCTACACCTTC. It codes for CASSQGGIIYGYTF.

The chain carries TRBV28 and TRBJ2-7; 8 nucleotides agree with TRBD1. V dropped 3 bases and J dropped 5; count of bases not matched to a gene: 9. Germline values: CDR1 MDHEN, CDR2 SYDVKM. The CDR3 spans 15 residues. CDR3 in DNA: TGTGCCAGCAGTTTCGGCGGCAGGGGGCAAGACGAGCAGTACTTC. Its protein product is CASSFGGRGQDEQYF.

The chain links TRBV13 to TRBJ2-1; D call uncertain. Looked up from germline, CDR1 is PRHDT and CDR2 is FYEKMQ (reference sequence). Trimming removed 3 bases from V and 6 bases from J, with 6 bases in between. The CDR3 extends over 12 amino acids. CDR3 coding DNA: TGTGCCAGCAGCTTTTCTAGCAATGAGCAGTTCTTC. It codes for CASSFSSNEQFF.